A single sample is the source of the 19 T cell receptor beta chains below, sequenced in a study of control samples from healthy donors and cancer patients. Repertoires were generated with immunoSEQ multiplex PCR, while TCRdb's copy carries only in-frame clones and drops some. Counted here are more than 140,000 clones, about 90% occurring once; the ten biggest clones make up 5.5% to 7.5%. Specimen: blood. These receptors all come from a man younger than 35 in good health.

This chain connects TRBV7-9 to TRBJ2-1; D is unresolved. Trimming pared 5 bases from V and 6 bases from J, leaving 23 bases between. Germline-derived CDR1 and CDR2 are SEHNR and FQNEAQ (reference sequence). This CDR3 contains 17 residues. CDR3 protein: CASSRNQRSDLVNEQFF. Written as DNA, the CDR3 is TGTGCCAGCAGCCGGAATCAAAGATCTGATCTCGTCAATGAGCAGTTCTTC.

This clone has only a few counts. This sequence joins TRBV11-2 and TRBJ2-2; D uncertain. The CDR3 sequence is 14 residues long. Deletions cut 5 bases from V and 1 base from J, with 8 bases between. Germline CDR1 is SGHAT and CDR2 is FQNNGV. The CDR3 bases are TGTGCCAGCAGCCGGACGAGGAACACCGGGGAGCTGTTTTTT. This codes for CASSRTRNTGELFF. The full variable domain, in which reference TRBV11-2 and TRBJ2-2 provide the parts outside the CDR3, is EAGVAQSPRYKIIEKRQSVAFWCNPISGHATLYWYQQILGQGPKLLIQFQNNGVVDDSQLPKDRFSAERLKGVDSTLKIQPAKLEDSAVYLCASSRTRNTGELFFGEGSRLTVL.

The chain combines TRBV27 with TRBJ2-3, with TRBD2 matching over 7 bases. After removal of 9 bases from V and 4 bases from J, the junction contained 7 bases not matched to a gene. Germline V lookup: CDR1 MNHEY, CDR2 SMNVEV (reference sequence). This CDR3 contains 13 residues. The CDR3 nucleotides are TGTGCCAGTCAGAGTGGGGGGGCAGATACGCAGTATTTT. Amino acid sequence: CASQSGGADTQYF.

The gene calls are TRBV12-5 and TRBJ2-2, with 7 bases matching TRBD1. CDR3 length: 15 residues. After removal of 3 bases from V and 5 bases from J, the junction contained 6 bases not matched to a gene. Germline assignment: CDR1 LGHNT and CDR2 FRNRAP. CDR3 nucleotide sequence: TGTGCTAGTGGTTTTGCCGGGACAGTGACCGGGGAGCTGTTTTTT. This encodes CASGFAGTVTGELFF.

CDR3 in DNA: TGTGCCAGCATCCGGTGGGTAGTCCAGGATAAGGAGACCCAGTACTTC. It encodes CASIRWVVQDKETQYF. The chain has TRBV5-6 and TRBJ2-5, with D unresolved. V was trimmed by 6 bases and J by 5 bases, leaving 23 bases between them. Germline V gene data show CDR1 as SGHDT and CDR2 as YYEEEE. The CDR3 is 16 amino acids.

The V gene is TRBV21-1, the J gene TRBJ2-7; the table's D call of TRBD1 was not tested on the DNA. TRBV21-1 is deemed a pseudogene. CDR3 length: 16 amino acids. The CDR3 DNA is TGTGCCAGCAGCACCGGAGAAGACAGGGAACCCAACGAGCAGTACTTC. Translating it yields CASSTGEDREPNEQYF.

This chain's CDR3 is CASSYLPGTVNPNTEAFF. For the CDR3, the DNA is TGTGCCAGCAGCTACCTACCCGGGACAGTGAACCCGAACACTGAAGCTTTCTTT. The chain combines TRBV7-9 with TRBJ1-1; 7 bases fit TRBD1. The ends lost 4 bases at V and 1 base at J; junction bases unmatched: 15. Looked up from germline, CDR1 is SEHNR and CDR2 is FQNEAQ (reference sequence). The CDR3 consists of 18 residues.

The chain has TRBV5-6 and TRBJ1-5, with 10 bases fitting TRBD1. The germline V gene has CDR1 SGHDT and CDR2 YYEEEE. The length of the CDR3 is 16 residues. Trimming at V came to 3 bases and at J to 2 bases, leaving 5 bases not matched to a gene. In DNA form, the CDR3 reads TGTGCCAGCAGCTACAAGGGGACAGGGGGCAATCAGCCCCAGCATTTT. Translating gives CASSYKGTGGNQPQHF.

The CDR3 sequence: CASSTQDGSNQPQHF. CDR3 nucleotides: TGTGCCAGTAGTACCCAAGACGGTAGCAATCAGCCCCAGCATTTT. This sequence joins TRBV19 and TRBJ1-5; the D is unclear. Per the germline V gene, CDR1 is LNHDA and CDR2 is SQIVND (reference sequence). Trimming took off 4 bases at V and 0 bases at J, with 10 bases between the two ends. The CDR3 extends over 15 amino acids. The variable domain in full, with the rest retrieved from reference TRBV19 and TRBJ1-5, is DGGITQSPKYLFRKEGQNVTLSCEQNLNHDAMYWYRQDPGQGLRLIYYSQIVNDFQKGDIAEGYSVSREKKESFPLTVTSAQKNPTAFYLCASSTQDGSNQPQHFGDGTRLSIL.

The chain combines TRBV3-1 (or the pseudogene TRBV3-2) with TRBJ2-7; D unresolved. Trimming left V 0 bases short and J 7 bases short, with 10 bases between. CDR1 is LGHDT and CDR2 is YNNKEL in the germline V gene (reference sequence). This CDR3 comprises 13 residues. In DNA form, the CDR3 reads TGTGCCAGCAGCCAAGATCTTCTTCGGGAGCAGTACTTC. Residues: CASSQDLLREQYF.

The chain combines TRBV7-9 with TRBJ2-4; D call uncertain. V lost 5 bases and J lost 5, with 10 bases in between. The CDR3 totals 13 residues. CDR1 and CDR2 from the germline V gene are SEHNR and FQNEAQ (reference sequence). CDR3 bases: TGTGCCAGCAGCCAATGGCTAGAAAACATTCAGTACTTC. Translating gives CASSQWLENIQYF.

The chain employs TRBV28 and TRBJ1-5; TRBD1 matches at 9 bases. V trimming: 3 bases; J trimming: 4 bases; junction bases outside the gene matches: 7. CDR3 size: 16 residues. Germline V gene sequence: CDR1 MDHEN, CDR2 SYDVKM. CDR3 sequence: CASSLGPGTGNQPQHF. The CDR3 DNA reads as TGTGCCAGCAGTTTGGGACCCGGGACAGGGAATCAGCCCCAGCATTTT.

The gene calls are TRBV20-1 and TRBJ2-7; 7 bases map to TRBD2. The germline V gene encodes CDR1 DFQATT and CDR2 SNEGSKA (reference sequence). CDR3 length: 16 amino acids. V shed 3 bases, J shed 5 bases, and the junction held 16 bases outside the gene matches. Written as DNA, the CDR3 is TGCAGTGCTAGTGGGTCTGGCGTGGGCGGGGGTGACGAGCAGTACTTC. It codes for CSASGSGVGGGDEQYF.

This sequence joins TRBV9 and TRBJ2-2, with D perhaps assigned TRBD1 or TRBD2 (5 bases each). V was shortened by 0 bases and J by 11 bases, with 8 bases between the two germline ends. CDR1 and CDR2 from the germline V gene are SGDLS and YYNGEE. The CDR3 consists of 12 residues. The DNA of the CDR3 is TGTGCCAGCAGCGTAGGGGACGGAGAGCTGTTTTTT. This translates into CASSVGDGELFF.

This chain uses TRBV6-6 with TRBJ1-4; D is unclear. CDR3 size: 15 residues. Germline CDR1 and CDR2: MNHNY and SVGAGI (reference sequence). V was shortened by 5 bases and J by 0 bases, with 10 bases between the two germline ends. Here the CDR3 DNA reads TGTGCCAGCAGTCCCTCCTATGCAACTAATGAAAAACTGTTTTTT. Amino acid sequence: CASSPSYATNEKLFF.

This chain connects TRBV6-6 to TRBJ1-6; 8 bases match TRBD1. Per germline, CDR1 MNHNY and CDR2 SVGAGI (reference sequence). J lost 9 bases, V lost 2 bases, and 9 bases had no gene match. This CDR3 comprises 16 residues. CDR3 in DNA: TGTGCCAGCAGTTACGGCCCGGACAGGGAGGGTTCACCCCTCCACTTT. Translated, it gives CASSYGPDREGSPLHF.

The rearrangement links TRBV3-1 (or the pseudogene TRBV3-2) to TRBJ2-1; TRBD2 agrees at 8 bases. With 5 bases clipped from V and 4 bases from J, the junction kept 1 base outside the gene matches. CDR1 and CDR2 from the germline V gene are LGHDT and YNNKEL (reference sequence). CDR3 length: 13 amino acids. The CDR3 sequence: CASSTGGYNEQFF. The CDR3 nucleotides are TGTGCCAGCAGCACGGGGGGGTACAATGAGCAGTTCTTC.

The chain is built from TRBV6-2 or TRBV6-3 and TRBJ2-7; 10 bases align to TRBD1. This CDR3 spans 14 amino acids. CDR1 and CDR2 (germline): MNHEY, SVGEGT. Germline trimming cut 4 bases from V and 9 bases from J; bases unmatched to any gene: 9. Written as DNA, the CDR3 is TGTGCCAGCAGTTCCACCGGGACAGGGGTACGGCAGTACTTC. This translates into CASSSTGTGVRQYF.

This clone has a single count. The chain is built from TRBV29-1 and TRBJ1-2; no clear D. In germline, CDR1 is SQVTM, CDR2 ANQGSEA. This CDR3 has 14 amino acids. V was shortened by 1 base and J by 4 bases, with 13 bases between the two germline ends. CDR3: CSVEVTSGLYGYTF. CDR3 sequence (DNA): TGCAGCGTTGAAGTCACCAGTGGCCTCTATGGCTACACCTTC.